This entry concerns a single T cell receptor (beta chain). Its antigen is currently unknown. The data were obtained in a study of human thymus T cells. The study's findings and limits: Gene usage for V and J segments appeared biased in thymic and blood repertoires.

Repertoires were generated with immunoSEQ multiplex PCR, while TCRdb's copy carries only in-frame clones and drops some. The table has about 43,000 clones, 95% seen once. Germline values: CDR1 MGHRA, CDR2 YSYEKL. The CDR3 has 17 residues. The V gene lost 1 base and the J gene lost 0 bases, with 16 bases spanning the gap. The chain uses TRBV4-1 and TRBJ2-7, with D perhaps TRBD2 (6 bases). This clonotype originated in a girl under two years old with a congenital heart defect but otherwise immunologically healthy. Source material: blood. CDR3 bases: TGCGCCAGCAGCCAAGGGGATTCAGCGGGTTACTCCTACGAGCAGTACTTC. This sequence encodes CASSQGDSAGYSYEQYF.